The 3 T cell receptor beta chains given below trace back to one sample, sequenced in a study of blood T cell repertoires in COVID-19. The protocol was immunoSEQ multiplex PCR, while the TCRdb copy is restricted to in-frame clones and leaves out a portion. This table holds approximately 300,000 clones, roughly 90% found once. The sample was peripheral blood. Source of these receptors: a man aged 18 to 30 who had recovered from COVID-19.

This rearrangement joins TRBV30 to TRBJ1-4; D gene ambiguous. Deletions cut 1 base from V and 8 bases from J, with 11 bases between. The CDR3 length is 13 residues. The germline gives CDR1 GTSNPN, CDR2 SVGIG (reference sequence). DNA of the CDR3: TGTGCCTGGAGTGGTACCGGCGGCGAAAAACTGTTTTTT. This gives the protein CAWSGTGGEKLFF.

The rearrangement links TRBV7-8 to TRBJ2-1, with 13 bases fitting TRBD2. J was trimmed by 6 bases and V by 4 bases; bases with no gene match: 3. Germline V lookup: CDR1 SGHVS, CDR2 FQNEAQ. This CDR3 has 15 amino acids. In DNA form, the CDR3 reads TGTGCCAGCAGCTCACTAGCGGGAGGGCTCAATGAGCAGTTCTTC. This encodes CASSSLAGGLNEQFF.

This chain links TRBV5-1 with TRBJ2-2; tentatively, D is TRBD1 (6 bases). Looked up from germline, CDR1 is SGHRS and CDR2 is YFSETQ. The CDR3 extends over 16 amino acids. Trimming shortened V by 4 bases and J by 3 bases, and 16 bases separated the two germline ends. The CDR3 is CASSARTAGDTGELFF. DNA of the CDR3: TGCGCCAGCAGCGCGCGAACCGCAGGGGACACCGGGGAGCTGTTTTTT.